This T cell receptor beta chain was obtained from a study of cytomegalovirus exposure and HLA in healthy donors. Broader study findings: A later analysis linked a missense variant in DCLRE1C to the trimming of TCR beta V and J genes. The study put around 180 TCR beta chains on its list as cytomegalovirus-associated.

This CDR3 has 14 residues. CDR1 is MDHEN and CDR2 is SYDVKM in the germline V gene. Trimming removed 4 bases at V and 4 bases at J, with 13 bases between. On this clone itself: Its target is unknown.

PCR primers comprised 60 Vbeta and 13 Jbeta primers. Authors' methods: The authors later counted approximately 80 million unique TCR beta chains, around 9.9 million of them shared. Method: immunoSEQ multiplex PCR; TCRdb's copy keeps in-frame clones and lacks some. D and trimming were read from the DNA, whereas the V and J calls and clone size are those reported in that table. The sample contains some 130,000 clones, 77% of which appear only once. The source is a woman aged 40 to 50 in good health and CMV-seronegative. The chain couples TRBV28 to TRBJ1-2; possibly TRBD1 for D (6 bases). What was sequenced was PBMCs. CDR3: CASSSSQGSYGYTF. The DNA of the CDR3 is TGTGCCAGCAGTTCATCCCAGGGGAGCTATGGCTACACCTTC.